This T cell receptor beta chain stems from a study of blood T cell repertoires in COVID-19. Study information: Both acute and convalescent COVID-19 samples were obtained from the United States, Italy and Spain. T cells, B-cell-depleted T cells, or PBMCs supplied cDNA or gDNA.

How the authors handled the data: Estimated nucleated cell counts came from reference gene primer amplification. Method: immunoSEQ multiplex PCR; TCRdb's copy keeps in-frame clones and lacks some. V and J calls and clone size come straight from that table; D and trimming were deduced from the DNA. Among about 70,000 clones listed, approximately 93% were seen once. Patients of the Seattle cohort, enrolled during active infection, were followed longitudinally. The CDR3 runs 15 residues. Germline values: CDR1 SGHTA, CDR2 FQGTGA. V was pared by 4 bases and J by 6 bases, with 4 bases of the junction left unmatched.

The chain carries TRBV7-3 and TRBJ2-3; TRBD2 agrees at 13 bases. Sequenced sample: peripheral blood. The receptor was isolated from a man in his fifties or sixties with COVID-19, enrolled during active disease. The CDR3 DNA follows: TGTGCCAGCAGCTCTACTAGCGGGAGGGGGGATACGCAGTATTTT. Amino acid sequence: CASSSTSGRGDTQYF.